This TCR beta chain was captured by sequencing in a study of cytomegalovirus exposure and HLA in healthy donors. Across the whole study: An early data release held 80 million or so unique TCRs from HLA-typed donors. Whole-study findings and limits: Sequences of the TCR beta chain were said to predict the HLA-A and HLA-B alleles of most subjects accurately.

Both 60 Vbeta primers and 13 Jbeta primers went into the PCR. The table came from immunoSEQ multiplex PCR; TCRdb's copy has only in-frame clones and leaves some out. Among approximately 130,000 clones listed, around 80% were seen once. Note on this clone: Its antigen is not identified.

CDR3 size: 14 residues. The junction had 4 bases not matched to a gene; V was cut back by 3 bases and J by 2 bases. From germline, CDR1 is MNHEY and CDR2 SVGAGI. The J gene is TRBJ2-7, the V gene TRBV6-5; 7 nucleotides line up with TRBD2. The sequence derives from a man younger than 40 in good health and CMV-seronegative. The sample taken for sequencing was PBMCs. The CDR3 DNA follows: TGTGCCAGCAGTTATTTCGGGGGGACCTACGAGCAGTACTTC. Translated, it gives CASSYFGGTYEQYF.